This TCR beta chain appears in the sequencing data of a study of T cell changes during pregnancy in multiple sclerosis. The CDR3 length is 15 residues. The V and J ends lost 4 bases and 1 base, in that order; junction bases with no gene match: 6. Germline CDR1 and CDR2: MNHEY and SVGAGI. Using immunoSEQ multiplex PCR, the repertoire was profiled, and TCRdb retains in-frame clones only, with some absent. Among some 100,000 clones listed, around 90% were seen once. The sequences come from peripheral blood, collected in the second trimester of pregnancy. The sequence was obtained from a female donor with multiple sclerosis, enrolled in a pregnancy study. The rearrangement joins TRBV6-5 to TRBJ2-7, with 8 bases fitting TRBD1. CDR3 protein: CASSFGQGPSYEQYF. CDR3 in DNA: TGTGCCAGCAGTTTCGGACAGGGTCCATCCTACGAGCAGTACTTC.